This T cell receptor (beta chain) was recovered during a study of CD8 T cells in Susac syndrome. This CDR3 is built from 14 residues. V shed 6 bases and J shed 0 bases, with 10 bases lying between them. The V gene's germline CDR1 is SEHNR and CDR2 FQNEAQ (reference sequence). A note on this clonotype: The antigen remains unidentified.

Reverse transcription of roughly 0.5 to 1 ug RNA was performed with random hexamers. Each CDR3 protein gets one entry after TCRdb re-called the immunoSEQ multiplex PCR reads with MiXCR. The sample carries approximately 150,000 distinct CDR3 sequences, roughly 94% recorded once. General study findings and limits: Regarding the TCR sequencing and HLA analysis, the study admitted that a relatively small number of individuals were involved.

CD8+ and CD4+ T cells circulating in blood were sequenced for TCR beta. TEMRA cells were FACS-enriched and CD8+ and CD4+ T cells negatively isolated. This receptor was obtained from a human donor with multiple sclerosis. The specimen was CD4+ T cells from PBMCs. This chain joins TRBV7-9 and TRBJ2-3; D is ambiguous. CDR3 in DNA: TGTGCCAGCAGTACAGCAATCAGCACAGATACGCAGTATTTT. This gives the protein CASSTAISTDTQYF.